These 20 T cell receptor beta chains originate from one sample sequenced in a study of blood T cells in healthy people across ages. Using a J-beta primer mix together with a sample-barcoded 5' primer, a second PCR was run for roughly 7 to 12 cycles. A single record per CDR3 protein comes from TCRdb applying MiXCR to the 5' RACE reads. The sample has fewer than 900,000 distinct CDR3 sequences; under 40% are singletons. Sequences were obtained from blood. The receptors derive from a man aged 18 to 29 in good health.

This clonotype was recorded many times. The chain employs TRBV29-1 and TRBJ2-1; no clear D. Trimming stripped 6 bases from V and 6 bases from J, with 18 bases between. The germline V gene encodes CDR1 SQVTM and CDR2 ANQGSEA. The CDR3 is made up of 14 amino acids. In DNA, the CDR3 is TGCAGCGTGGCGGAAGGAGCGACGCCCAATGAGCAGTTCTTC. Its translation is CSVAEGATPNEQFF.

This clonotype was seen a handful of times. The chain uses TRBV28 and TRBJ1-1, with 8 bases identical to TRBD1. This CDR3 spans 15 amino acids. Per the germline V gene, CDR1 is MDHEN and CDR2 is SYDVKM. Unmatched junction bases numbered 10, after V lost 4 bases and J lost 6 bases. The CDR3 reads CASSSWTGRTAEAFF. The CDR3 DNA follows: TGTGCCAGCAGTTCTTGGACAGGGAGGACGGCTGAAGCTTTCTTT.

The chain's CDR3 is CASSGDTWDQPQHF. The CDR3, as DNA: TGTGCCAGCAGTGGGGACACGTGGGATCAGCCCCAGCATTTT. The gene calls are TRBV12-3 or TRBV12-4 and TRBJ1-5; a weak D match, TRBD1 (6 bases). The CDR3 spans 14 residues. The V and J ends lost 5 bases and 5 bases respectively, with 13 bases between them.

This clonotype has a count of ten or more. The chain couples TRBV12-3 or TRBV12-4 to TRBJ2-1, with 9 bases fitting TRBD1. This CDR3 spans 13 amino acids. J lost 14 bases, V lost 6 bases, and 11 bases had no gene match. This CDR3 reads CASSGQGRGQKFF. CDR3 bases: TGTGCCAGCAGCGGACAGGGGCGAGGTCAAAAGTTCTTC.

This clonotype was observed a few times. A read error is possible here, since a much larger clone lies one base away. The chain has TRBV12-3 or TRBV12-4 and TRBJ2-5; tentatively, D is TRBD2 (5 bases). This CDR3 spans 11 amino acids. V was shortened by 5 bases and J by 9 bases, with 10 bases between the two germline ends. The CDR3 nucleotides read TGTGCCAGCAGTACCCTGGAGGCCCAGTACTTC. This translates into CASSTLEAQYF.

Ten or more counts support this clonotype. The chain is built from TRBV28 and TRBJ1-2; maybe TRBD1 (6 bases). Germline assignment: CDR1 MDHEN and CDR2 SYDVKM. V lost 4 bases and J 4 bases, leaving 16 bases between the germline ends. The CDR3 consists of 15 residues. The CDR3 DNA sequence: TGTGCCAGCAGTTCCACGGGGGGCGGGTCCTATGGCTACACCTTC. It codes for CASSSTGGGSYGYTF.

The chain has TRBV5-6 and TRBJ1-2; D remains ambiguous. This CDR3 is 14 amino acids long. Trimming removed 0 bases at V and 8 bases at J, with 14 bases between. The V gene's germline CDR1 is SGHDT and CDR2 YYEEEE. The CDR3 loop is CASSLVGQEWGYTF. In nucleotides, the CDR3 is TGTGCCAGCAGCTTGGTCGGGCAAGAATGGGGCTACACCTTC.

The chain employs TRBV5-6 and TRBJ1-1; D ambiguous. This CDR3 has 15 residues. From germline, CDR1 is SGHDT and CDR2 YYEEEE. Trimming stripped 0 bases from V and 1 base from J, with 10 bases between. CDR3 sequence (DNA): TGTGCCAGCAGCTTGGATATGTTGAGGAACACTGAAGCTTTCTTT. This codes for CASSLDMLRNTEAFF.

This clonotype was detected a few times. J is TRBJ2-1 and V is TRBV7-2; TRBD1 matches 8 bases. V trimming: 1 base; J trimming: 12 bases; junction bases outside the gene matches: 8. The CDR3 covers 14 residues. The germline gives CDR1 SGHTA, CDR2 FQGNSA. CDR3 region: CASSLDQGACGQFF. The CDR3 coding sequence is TGTGCCAGCAGCTTAGACCAGGGGGCATGTGGGCAGTTCTTC.

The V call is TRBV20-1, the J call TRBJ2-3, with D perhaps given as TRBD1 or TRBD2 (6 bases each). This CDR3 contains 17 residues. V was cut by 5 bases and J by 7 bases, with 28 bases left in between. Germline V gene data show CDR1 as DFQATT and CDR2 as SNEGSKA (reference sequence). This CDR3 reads CSADGRTTPKGGYTQYF. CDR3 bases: TGCAGTGCTGATGGGAGGACTACCCCAAAAGGGGGTTATACGCAGTATTTT.

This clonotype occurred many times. The CDR3 protein is CASSVPGLASTQYF. The CDR3 DNA reads TGTGCCAGCAGCGTCCCGGGACTAGCGAGTACGCAGTATTTT. This chain joins TRBV7-2 and TRBJ2-3; 10 nucleotides match TRBD2. V shed 5 bases, J shed 8 bases, and the junction held 7 bases outside the gene matches. The germline V gene has CDR1 SGHTA and CDR2 FQGNSA. CDR3 size: 14 residues. Variable domain in full (rest from reference TRBV7-2 and TRBJ2-3): GAGVSQSPSNKVTEKGKDVELRCDPISGHTALYWYRQSLGQGLEFLIYFQGNSAPDKSGLPSDRFSAERTGGSVSTLTIQRTQQEDSAVYLCASSVPGLASTQYFGPGTRLTVL.

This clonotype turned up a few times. The CDR3 nucleotides are TGTGCCAGCAGTCCCGATTTGATTGAAGCTTTCTTT. The encoded protein is CASSPDLIEAFF. This rearrangement joins TRBV12-3 or TRBV12-4 to TRBJ1-1; D call uncertain. The CDR3 covers 12 residues. Trimming removed 5 bases at V and 7 bases at J, with 11 bases between.

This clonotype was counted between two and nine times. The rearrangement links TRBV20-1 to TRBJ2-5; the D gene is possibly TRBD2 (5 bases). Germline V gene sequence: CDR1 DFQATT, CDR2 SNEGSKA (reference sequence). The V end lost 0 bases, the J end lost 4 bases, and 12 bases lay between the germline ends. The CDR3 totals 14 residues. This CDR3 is CSARDLASPETQYF. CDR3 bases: TGCAGTGCTAGAGATCTAGCTAGCCCAGAGACCCAGTACTTC.

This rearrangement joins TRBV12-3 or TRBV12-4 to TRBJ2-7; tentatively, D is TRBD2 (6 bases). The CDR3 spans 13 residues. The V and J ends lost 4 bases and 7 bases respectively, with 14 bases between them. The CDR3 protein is CASSSGGEVEQYF. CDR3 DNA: TGTGCCAGCAGTTCAGGAGGGGAGGTTGAGCAGTACTTC.

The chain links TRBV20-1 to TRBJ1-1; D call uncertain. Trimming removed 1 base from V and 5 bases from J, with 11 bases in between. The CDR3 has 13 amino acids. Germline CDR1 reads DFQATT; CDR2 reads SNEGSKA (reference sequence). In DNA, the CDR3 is TGCAGTGCTAGAGTTTACGGCCGAACTGAAGCTTTCTTT. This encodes CSARVYGRTEAFF.

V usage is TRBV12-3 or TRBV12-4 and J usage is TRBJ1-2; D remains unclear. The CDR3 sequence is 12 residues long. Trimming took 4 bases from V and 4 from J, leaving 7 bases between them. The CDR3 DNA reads TGTGCCAGCAGTTCATACACCTATGGCTACACCTTC. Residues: CASSSYTYGYTF.

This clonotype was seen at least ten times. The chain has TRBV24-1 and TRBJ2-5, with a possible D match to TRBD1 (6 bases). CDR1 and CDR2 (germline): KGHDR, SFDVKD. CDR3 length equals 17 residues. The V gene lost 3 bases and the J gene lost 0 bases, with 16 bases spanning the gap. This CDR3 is CATSDPFLRGYQETQYF. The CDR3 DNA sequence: TGTGCCACCAGTGATCCATTCTTAAGGGGGTACCAAGAGACCCAGTACTTC.

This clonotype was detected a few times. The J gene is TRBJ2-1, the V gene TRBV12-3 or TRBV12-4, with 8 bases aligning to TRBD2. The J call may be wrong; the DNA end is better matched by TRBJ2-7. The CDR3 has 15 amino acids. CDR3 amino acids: CASSPSGGAHNEQYF. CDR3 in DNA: TGTGCCAGCAGTCCGAGCGGGGGAGCCCACAATGAGCAGTACTTC.

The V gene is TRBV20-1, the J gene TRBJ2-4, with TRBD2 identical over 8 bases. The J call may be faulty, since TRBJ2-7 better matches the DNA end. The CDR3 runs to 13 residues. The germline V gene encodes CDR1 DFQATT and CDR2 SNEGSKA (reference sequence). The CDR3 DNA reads TGCAGTGTTCGGGAGGGGGATAGCGACGAGCAGTACTTC. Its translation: CSVREGDSDEQYF.

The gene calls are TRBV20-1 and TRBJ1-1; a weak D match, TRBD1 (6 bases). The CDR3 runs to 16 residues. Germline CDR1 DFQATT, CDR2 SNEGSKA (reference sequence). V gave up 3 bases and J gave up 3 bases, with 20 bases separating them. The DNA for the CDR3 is TGCAGTGCTAGTGCAGGGGCCACAATTAAGGACACTGAAGCTTTCTTT. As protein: CSASAGATIKDTEAFF.